Following are 9 T cell receptor beta chains from one sample sequenced in a study of T cells in localized non-small cell lung cancer. Libraries were prepared by immunoSEQ multiplex PCR; TCRdb keeps only in-frame clonotypes and omits some of them. The data contain approximately 24,000 clones, approximately 81% of them seen just once; the ten biggest clones take up about 9.6%. This material consisted of peripheral blood, taken before any cancer treatment. The source of these receptors is a man aged 40-75 years with stage III squamous cell lung carcinoma.

V usage is TRBV11-2 and J usage is TRBJ2-5; TRBD2 aligns across 7 bases. The CDR3 runs 17 residues. Germline CDR1 SGHAT, CDR2 FQNNGV. Unmatched junction bases numbered 8, after V lost 1 base and J lost 0 bases. The CDR3 reads CASSLGRGVNYQETQYF. The CDR3 nucleotides are TGTGCCAGCAGCTTAGGCCGGGGGGTAAATTACCAAGAGACCCAGTACTTC.

This sequence joins TRBV5-4 and TRBJ2-1; D tentatively fits TRBD1 or TRBD2 (5 bases each). From germline, CDR1 is SGHNT and CDR2 YYREEE (reference sequence). Trimming took off 0 bases at V and 2 bases at J, with 9 bases between the two ends. This CDR3 has 15 residues. CDR3 sequence (DNA): TGTGCCAGCAGCTTGGGTATGGGGGCCTACAATGAGCAGTTCTTC. It encodes CASSLGMGAYNEQFF. Drawing the rest from reference TRBV5-4 and TRBJ2-1, the complete variable domain is ETGVTQSPTHLIKTRGQQVTLRCSSQSGHNTVSWYQQALGQGPQFIFQYYREEENGRGNFPPRFSGLQFPNYSSELNVNALELDDSALYLCASSLGMGAYNEQFFGPGTRLTVL.

This sequence joins TRBV28 and TRBJ2-5, with D possibly TRBD1 on 6 matching bases. Judging by the DNA end, TRBJ2-7 fits better; the J call may be wrong. CDR1 MDHEN and CDR2 SYDVKM come from the germline V gene. CDR3 length: 12 amino acids. The CDR3 loop reads CASKLRGYEQYF. Here the CDR3 DNA reads TGTGCCAGCAAACTAAGGGGGTACGAGCAGTACTTC.

The rearrangement uses TRBV5-1 and TRBJ2-3; TRBD2 agrees at 11 bases. The CDR3 is 16 amino acids. After removal of 3 bases from V and 2 bases from J, the junction contained 5 bases not matched to a gene. Germline lookup yields CDR1 SGHRS and CDR2 YFSETQ. CDR3 bases: TGCGCCAGCAGCTCGCAGACTAGCGGGACCACAGATACGCAGTATTTT. Protein: CASSSQTSGTTDTQYF.

The rearrangement uses TRBV5-1 and TRBJ1-1; 7 positions agree with TRBD1. Germline assignment: CDR1 SGHRS and CDR2 YFSETQ. The CDR3 spans 15 residues. Trimming took 4 bases from V and 0 from J; bases not matched to a gene: 6. The CDR3 DNA reads as TGCGCCAGCAGCCCATCAGGGGGAATGAACACTGAAGCTTTCTTT. This sequence encodes CASSPSGGMNTEAFF.

The gene calls are TRBV5-6 and TRBJ1-5, with D possibly being TRBD1 (6 bases). CDR1 is SGHDT, CDR2 YYEEEE, per germline. Between the trimmed V and J ends, which lost 6 bases and 7 bases, there was a span of 17 bases. This CDR3 spans 14 amino acids. CDR3 coding DNA: TGTGCCAGCACCACGGGGGGGGGCTGGCAGCCCCAGCATTTT. It specifies CASTTGGGWQPQHF.

The chain combines TRBV5-1 with TRBJ2-1; weak D call: TRBD2 (7 bases). This CDR3 spans 13 amino acids. CDR1 SGHRS and CDR2 YFSETQ come from the germline V gene. Trimming shortened V by 4 bases and J by 6 bases, and 11 bases separated the two germline ends. The CDR3 DNA follows: TGCGCCAGCAGCCCGGGGGGCCTCAATGAGCAGTTCTTC. Translating gives CASSPGGLNEQFF.

CDR3 in DNA: TGTGCCAGCAGCTTAGGGGGGGGGCCCTACGAGCAGTACGTC. The encoded protein is CASSLGGGPYEQYV. The chain links TRBV11-2 to TRBJ2-7; tentative D call: TRBD2 (7 bases). The CDR3 spans 14 residues. Germline loops: CDR1 SGHAT, CDR2 FQNNGV. The V gene lost 1 base and the J gene lost 2 bases, with 9 bases spanning the gap.

The chain carries TRBV30 and TRBJ1-1; 9 bases fit TRBD1. The CDR3 runs 16 residues. Germline V gives CDR1 GTSNPN, CDR2 SVGIG (reference sequence). V shed 2 bases and J 8 bases; nucleotides not matched to a gene: 15. CDR3 protein: CAWSLNRGPPVKEAFF. CDR3 nucleotides: TGTGCCTGGAGTCTAAACAGGGGGCCGCCGGTAAAGGAAGCTTTCTTT. The full variable domain, rest sourced from reference TRBV30 and TRBJ1-1, is SQTIHQWPATLVQPVGSPLSLECTVEGTSNPNLYWYRQAAGRGLQLLFYSVGIGQISSEVPQNLSASRPQDRQFILSSKKLLLSDSGFYLCAWSLNRGPPVKEAFFGQGTRLTVV.